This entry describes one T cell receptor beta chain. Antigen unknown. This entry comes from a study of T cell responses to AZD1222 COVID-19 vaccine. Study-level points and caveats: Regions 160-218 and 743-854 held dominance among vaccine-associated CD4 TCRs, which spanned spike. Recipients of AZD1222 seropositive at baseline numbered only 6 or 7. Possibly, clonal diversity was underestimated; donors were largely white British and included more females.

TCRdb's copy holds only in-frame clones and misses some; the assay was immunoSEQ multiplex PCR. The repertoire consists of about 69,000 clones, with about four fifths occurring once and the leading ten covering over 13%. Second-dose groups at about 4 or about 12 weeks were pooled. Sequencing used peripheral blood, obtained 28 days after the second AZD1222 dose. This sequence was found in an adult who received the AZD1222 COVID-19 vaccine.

The CDR3 spells CASSSKALVRSSYEQYF. DNA of the CDR3: TGTGCCAGCAGCTCGAAGGCCCTGGTTAGAAGCTCCTACGAGCAGTACTTC. This chain uses TRBV7-8 with TRBJ2-7; no clear D gene. The CDR3 extends over 17 amino acids. The germline V and J ends were trimmed by 4 bases and 0 bases, with 19 bases remaining between them. From germline, CDR1 is SGHVS and CDR2 FQNEAQ.